Presented here are 9 T cell receptor beta chains from one specimen sequenced in a study of cytomegalovirus exposure and HLA in healthy donors. The repertoire was sequenced with immunoSEQ multiplex PCR; TCRdb's copy has only in-frame clones and lacks some. The sample lists some 200,000 clones; around 90% were seen once. Input material: PBMCs. The source is a woman aged 18-29 years in good health and CMV-seronegative.

This chain uses TRBV6-5 with TRBJ2-7; the match to TRBD1 covers 8 bases. The germline V gene has CDR1 MNHEY and CDR2 SVGAGI. Trimming took 5 bases from V and 2 from J; bases not matched to a gene: 5. CDR3 size: 14 residues. Here the CDR3 reads CASSPGQATYEQYF. The CDR3 DNA reads as TGTGCCAGCAGTCCGGGACAGGCGACCTACGAGCAGTACTTC.

V usage is TRBV19 and J usage is TRBJ1-2; 7 nucleotides line up with TRBD1. V was pared by 1 base and J by 7 bases, with 9 bases of the junction left unmatched. Germline V gene lookup returns CDR1 LNHDA and CDR2 SQIVND (reference sequence). The CDR3 runs to 15 residues. This CDR3 reads CASSIGKRGLGGYTF. CDR3 nucleotides: TGTGCCAGTAGTATAGGTAAAAGGGGGCTCGGTGGCTACACCTTC.

V usage is TRBV28 and J usage is TRBJ1-2; D gene unclear. V was cut by 2 bases and J by 2 bases, with 9 bases left in between. Germline loops: CDR1 MDHEN, CDR2 SYDVKM. The CDR3 is 14 residues long. CDR3 sequence: CASSLGSGNYGYTF. The CDR3 DNA follows: TGTGCCAGCAGTTTAGGATCCGGGAACTATGGCTACACCTTC.

The CDR3 sequence: CAWSLPGGAVGQPQHF. DNA for the CDR3: TGTGCCTGGAGCCTACCAGGGGGCGCGGTTGGGCAGCCCCAGCATTTT. The genes are TRBV30 and TRBJ1-5; 8 nucleotides match TRBD1. Looked up from germline, CDR1 is GTSNPN and CDR2 is SVGIG (reference sequence). The ends lost 3 bases at V and 7 bases at J; junction bases unmatched: 14. The CDR3 totals 16 residues.

The rearrangement links TRBV28 to TRBJ1-2; 10 positions agree with TRBD1. This CDR3 spans 15 amino acids. The junction had 13 bases not matched to a gene; V was cut back by 8 bases and J by 7 bases. Germline-derived CDR1 and CDR2 are MDHEN and SYDVKM. CDR3: CASRIWDRGKIGYTF. CDR3 bases: TGTGCCAGCCGTATTTGGGACAGGGGTAAGATTGGCTACACCTTC.

V gene TRBV5-6 combines with J gene TRBJ1-4; 9 bases are a match to TRBD1. The J segment lost 5 bases and the V segment lost 5 bases, leaving 7 bases of the junction unmatched. CDR1 is SGHDT, CDR2 YYEEEE, per germline. The CDR3 sequence is 15 residues long. Here the CDR3 reads CASRETGGLNEKLFF. The CDR3 bases are TGTGCCAGCAGGGAGACAGGGGGGCTGAATGAAAAACTGTTTTTT.

J is TRBJ2-5 and V is TRBV27, with 13 nucleotides matching TRBD2. The CDR3 runs to 17 residues. V shed 7 bases and J 3 bases; nucleotides not matched to a gene: 11. Germline V gives CDR1 MNHEY, CDR2 SMNVEV (reference sequence). The CDR3 is CASTSTSGRPSEETQYF. The CDR3 DNA is TGTGCCAGCACTTCGACTAGCGGGAGGCCCTCAGAAGAGACCCAGTACTTC.

The genes are TRBV4-1 and TRBJ2-3, with TRBD2 matching over 7 bases. The CDR3 is 19 residues long. The V gene's germline CDR1 is MGHRA and CDR2 YSYEKL. V lost 7 bases and J lost 1; bases outside the gene matches: 20. The CDR3 DNA sequence: TGCGCCAGCACCCTAATCTGGGGGGAGGGCCAGTTGGGCACAGATACGCAGTATTTT. This codes for CASTLIWGEGQLGTDTQYF.

This chain's CDR3 is CASSLGSTSYEQYF. The CDR3 nucleotides read TGTGCCAGCAGCTTAGGGAGTACCTCCTACGAGCAGTACTTC. The V call is TRBV7-9, the J call TRBJ2-7; no definite D call. The CDR3 covers 14 residues. V was shortened by 1 base and J by 0 bases, with 7 bases between the two germline ends. CDR1 is SEHNR and CDR2 is FQNEAQ in the germline V gene (reference sequence).